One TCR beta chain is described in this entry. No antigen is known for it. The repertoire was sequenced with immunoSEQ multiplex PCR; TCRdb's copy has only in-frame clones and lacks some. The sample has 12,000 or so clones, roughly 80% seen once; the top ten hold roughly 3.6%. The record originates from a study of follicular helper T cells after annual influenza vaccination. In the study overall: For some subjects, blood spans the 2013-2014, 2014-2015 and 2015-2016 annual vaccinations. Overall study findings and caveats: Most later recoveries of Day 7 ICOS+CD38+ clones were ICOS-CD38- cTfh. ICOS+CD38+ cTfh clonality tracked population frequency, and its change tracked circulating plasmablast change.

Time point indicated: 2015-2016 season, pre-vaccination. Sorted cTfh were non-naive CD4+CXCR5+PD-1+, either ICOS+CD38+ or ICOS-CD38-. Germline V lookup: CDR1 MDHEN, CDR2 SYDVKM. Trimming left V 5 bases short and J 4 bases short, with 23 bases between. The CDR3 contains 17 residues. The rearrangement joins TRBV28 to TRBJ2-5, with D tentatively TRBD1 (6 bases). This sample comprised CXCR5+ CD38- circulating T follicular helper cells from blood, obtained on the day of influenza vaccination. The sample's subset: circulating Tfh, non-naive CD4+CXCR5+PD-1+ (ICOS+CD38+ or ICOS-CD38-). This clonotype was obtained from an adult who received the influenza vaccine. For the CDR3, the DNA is TGTGCCAGCAGTCTAAGAAAGGCAGGGGCGATTGTAGAGACCCAGTACTTC. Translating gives CASSLRKAGAIVETQYF.